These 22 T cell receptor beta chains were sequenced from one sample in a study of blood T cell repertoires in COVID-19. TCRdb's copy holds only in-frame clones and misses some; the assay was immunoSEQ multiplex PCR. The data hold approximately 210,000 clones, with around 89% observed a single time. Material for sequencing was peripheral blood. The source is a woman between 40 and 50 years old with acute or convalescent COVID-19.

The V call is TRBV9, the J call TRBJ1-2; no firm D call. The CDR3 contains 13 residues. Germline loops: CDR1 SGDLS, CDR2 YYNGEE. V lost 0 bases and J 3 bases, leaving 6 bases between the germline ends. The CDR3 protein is CASSVVGHYGYTF. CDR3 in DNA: TGTGCCAGCAGCGTAGTTGGGCACTATGGCTACACCTTC.

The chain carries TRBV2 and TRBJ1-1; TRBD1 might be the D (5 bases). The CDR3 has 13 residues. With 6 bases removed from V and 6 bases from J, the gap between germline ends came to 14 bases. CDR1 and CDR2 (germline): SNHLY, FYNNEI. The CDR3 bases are TGTGCCAGCAGAGTTTATGGGGCTTCTGAAGCTTTCTTT. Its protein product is CASRVYGASEAFF. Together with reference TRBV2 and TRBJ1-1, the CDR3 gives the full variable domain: EPEVTQTPSHQVTQMGQEVILRCVPISNHLYFYWYRQILGQKVEFLVSFYNNEISEKSEIFDDQFSVERPDGSNFTLKIRSTKLEDSAMYFCASRVYGASEAFFGQGTRLTVV.

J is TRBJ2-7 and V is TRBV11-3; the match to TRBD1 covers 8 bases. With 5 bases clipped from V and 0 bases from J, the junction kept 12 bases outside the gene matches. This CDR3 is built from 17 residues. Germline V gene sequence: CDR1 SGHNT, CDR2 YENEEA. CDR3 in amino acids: CASSRQGLSGLSYEQYV. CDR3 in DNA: TGTGCCAGCAGCCGACAGGGGCTAAGCGGGCTCTCCTACGAGCAGTACGTC.

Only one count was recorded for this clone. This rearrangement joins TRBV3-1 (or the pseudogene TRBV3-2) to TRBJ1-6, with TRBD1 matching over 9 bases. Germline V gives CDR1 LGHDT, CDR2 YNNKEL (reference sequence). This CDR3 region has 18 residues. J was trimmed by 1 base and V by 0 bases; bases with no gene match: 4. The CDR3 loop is CASSQDLDRGSYNSPLHF. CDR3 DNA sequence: TGTGCCAGCAGCCAAGATTTGGACAGGGGTTCCTATAATTCACCCCTCCACTTT.

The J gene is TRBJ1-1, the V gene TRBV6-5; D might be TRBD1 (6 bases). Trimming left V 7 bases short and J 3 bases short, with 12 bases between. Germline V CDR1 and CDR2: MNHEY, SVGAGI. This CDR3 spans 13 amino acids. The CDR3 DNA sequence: TGTGCCAGCACGGTCCACAGGGACACTGAAGCTTTCTTT. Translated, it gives CASTVHRDTEAFF.

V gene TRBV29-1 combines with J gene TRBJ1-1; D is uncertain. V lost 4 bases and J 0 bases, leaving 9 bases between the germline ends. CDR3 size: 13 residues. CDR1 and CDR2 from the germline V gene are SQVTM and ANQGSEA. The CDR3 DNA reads TGCAGCGTTGGGGGAGTCATGAACACTGAAGCTTTCTTT. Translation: CSVGGVMNTEAFF. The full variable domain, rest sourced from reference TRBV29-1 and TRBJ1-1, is SAVISQKPSRDICQRGTSLTIQCQVDSQVTMMFWYRQQPGQSLTLIATANQGSEATYESGFVIDKFPISRPNLTFSTLTVSNMSPEDSSIYLCSVGGVMNTEAFFGQGTRLTVV.

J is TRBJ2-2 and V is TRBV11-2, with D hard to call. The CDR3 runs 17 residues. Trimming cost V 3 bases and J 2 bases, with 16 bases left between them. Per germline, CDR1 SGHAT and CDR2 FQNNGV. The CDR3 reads CASSFPWAPINTGELFF. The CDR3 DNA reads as TGTGCCAGCAGCTTCCCCTGGGCCCCCATTAACACCGGGGAGCTGTTTTTT. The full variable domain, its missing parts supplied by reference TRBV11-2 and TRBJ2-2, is EAGVAQSPRYKIIEKRQSVAFWCNPISGHATLYWYQQILGQGPKLLIQFQNNGVVDDSQLPKDRFSAERLKGVDSTLKIQPAKLEDSAVYLCASSFPWAPINTGELFFGEGSRLTVL.

CDR3 residues: CASSDRSYGYTF. CDR3 nucleotide sequence: TGTGCCAGCTCGGACAGAAGCTATGGCTACACCTTC. The rearrangement joins TRBV27 to TRBJ1-2; possible D gene TRBD1, 6 bases. The V and J ends lost 8 bases and 4 bases respectively, with 11 bases between them. The CDR3 runs 12 residues. Germline CDR1 reads MNHEY; CDR2 reads SMNVEV (reference sequence).

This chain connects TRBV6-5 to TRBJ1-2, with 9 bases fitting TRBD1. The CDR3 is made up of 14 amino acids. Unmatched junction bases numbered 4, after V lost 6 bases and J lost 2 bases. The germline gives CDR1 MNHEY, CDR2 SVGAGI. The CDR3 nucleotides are TGTGCCAGCAGCTCTGGGACAGGGAACTATGGCTACACCTTC. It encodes CASSSGTGNYGYTF.

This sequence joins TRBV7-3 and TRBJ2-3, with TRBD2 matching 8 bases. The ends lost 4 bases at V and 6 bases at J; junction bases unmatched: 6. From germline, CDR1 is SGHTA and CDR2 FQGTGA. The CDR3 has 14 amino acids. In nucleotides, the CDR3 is TGTGCCAGCAGCTCCGGGGGGGCGACTGATACGCAGTATTTT. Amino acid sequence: CASSSGGATDTQYF.

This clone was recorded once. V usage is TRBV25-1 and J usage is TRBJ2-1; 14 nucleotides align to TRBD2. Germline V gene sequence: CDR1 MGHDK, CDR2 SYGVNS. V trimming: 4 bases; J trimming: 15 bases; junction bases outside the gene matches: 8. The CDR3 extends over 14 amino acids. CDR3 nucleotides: TGTGCCAGCAGTGGCGATGGACTAGCGGGGGGCCCGTTCTTC. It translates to CASSGDGLAGGPFF.

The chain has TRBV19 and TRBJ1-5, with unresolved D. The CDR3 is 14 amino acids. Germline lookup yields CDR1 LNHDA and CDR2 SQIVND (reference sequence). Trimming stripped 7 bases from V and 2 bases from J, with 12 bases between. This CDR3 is CASKPSGGNQPQHF. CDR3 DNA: TGTGCCAGTAAGCCGAGCGGGGGCAATCAGCCCCAGCATTTT.

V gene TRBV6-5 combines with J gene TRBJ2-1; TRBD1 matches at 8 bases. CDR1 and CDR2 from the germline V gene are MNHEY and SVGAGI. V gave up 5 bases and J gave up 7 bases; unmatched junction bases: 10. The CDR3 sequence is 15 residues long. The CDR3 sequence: CASSTRTGLGNEQFF. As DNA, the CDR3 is TGTGCCAGCAGTACCCGGACAGGGCTAGGTAATGAGCAGTTCTTC.

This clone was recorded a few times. The chain's CDR3 is CASSFISGGGNTIYF. The CDR3 DNA reads TGTGCCAGCAGCTTCATCTCGGGAGGAGGAAACACCATATATTTT. The rearrangement joins TRBV7-8 to TRBJ1-3; no firm D call. The V gene's germline CDR1 is SGHVS and CDR2 FQNEAQ. Deletions cut 3 bases from V and 4 bases from J, with 13 bases between. CDR3 length: 15 residues.

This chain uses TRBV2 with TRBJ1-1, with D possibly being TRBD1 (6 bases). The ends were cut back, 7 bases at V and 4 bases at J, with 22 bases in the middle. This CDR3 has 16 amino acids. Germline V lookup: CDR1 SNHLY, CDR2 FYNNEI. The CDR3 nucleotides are TGTGCCAGCAAACCCCCGGGACAAAGAGGGTTCACTGAAGCTTTCTTT. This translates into CASKPPGQRGFTEAFF. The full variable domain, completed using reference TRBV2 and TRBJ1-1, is EPEVTQTPSHQVTQMGQEVILRCVPISNHLYFYWYRQILGQKVEFLVSFYNNEISEKSEIFDDQFSVERPDGSNFTLKIRSTKLEDSAMYFCASKPPGQRGFTEAFFGQGTRLTVV.

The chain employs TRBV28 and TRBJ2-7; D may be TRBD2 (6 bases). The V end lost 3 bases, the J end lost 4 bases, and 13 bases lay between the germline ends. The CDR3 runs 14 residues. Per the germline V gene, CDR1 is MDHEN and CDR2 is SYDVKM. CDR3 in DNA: TGTGCCAGCAGTTTTGCGGGAATTCCTTACGAGCAGTACGTC. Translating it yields CASSFAGIPYEQYV.

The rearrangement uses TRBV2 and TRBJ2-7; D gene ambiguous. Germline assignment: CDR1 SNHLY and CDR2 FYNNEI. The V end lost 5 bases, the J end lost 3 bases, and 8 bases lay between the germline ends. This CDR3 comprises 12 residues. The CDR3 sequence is CASSFSGYEQYV. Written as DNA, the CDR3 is TGTGCCAGCAGTTTCAGTGGCTACGAGCAGTACGTC.

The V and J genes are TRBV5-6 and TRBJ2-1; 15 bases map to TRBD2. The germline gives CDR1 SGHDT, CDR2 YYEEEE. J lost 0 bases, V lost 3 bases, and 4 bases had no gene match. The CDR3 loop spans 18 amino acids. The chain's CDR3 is CASSSGLAGGRSYNEQFF. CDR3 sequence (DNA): TGTGCCAGCAGCTCGGGACTAGCGGGGGGCCGCTCCTACAATGAGCAGTTCTTC.

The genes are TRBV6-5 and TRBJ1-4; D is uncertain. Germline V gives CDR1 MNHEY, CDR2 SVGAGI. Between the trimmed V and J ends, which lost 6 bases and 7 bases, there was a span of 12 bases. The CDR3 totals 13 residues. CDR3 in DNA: TGTGCCAGCAGCCCAGGTTACGGTGAAAAACTGTTTTTT. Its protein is CASSPGYGEKLFF.

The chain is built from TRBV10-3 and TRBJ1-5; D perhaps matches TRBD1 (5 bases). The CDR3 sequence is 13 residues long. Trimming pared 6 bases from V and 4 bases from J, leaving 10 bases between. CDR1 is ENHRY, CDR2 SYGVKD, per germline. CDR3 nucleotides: TGTGCCATCAGGGGGGAGGTTAATCAGCCCCAGCATTTT. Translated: CAIRGEVNQPQHF.

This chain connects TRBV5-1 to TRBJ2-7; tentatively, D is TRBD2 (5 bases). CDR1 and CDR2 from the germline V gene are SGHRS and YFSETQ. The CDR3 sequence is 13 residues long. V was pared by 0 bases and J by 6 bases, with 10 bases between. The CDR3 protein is CASSLAGRSEQYV. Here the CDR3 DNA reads TGCGCCAGCAGCTTGGCGGGAAGGAGCGAGCAGTACGTC.

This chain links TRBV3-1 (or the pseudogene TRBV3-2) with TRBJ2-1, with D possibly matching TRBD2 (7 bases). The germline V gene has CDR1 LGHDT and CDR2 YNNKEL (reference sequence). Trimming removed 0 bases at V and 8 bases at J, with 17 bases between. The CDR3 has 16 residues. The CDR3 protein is CASSQDLGGPLDEQFF. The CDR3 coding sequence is TGTGCCAGCAGCCAAGACCTGGGGGGGCCTCTCGATGAGCAGTTCTTC.